The 25 T cell receptor beta chains below all came from one sample that was sequenced in a study of OX40 agonist ivuxolimab in advanced cancers. TCRdb keeps only in-frame clones here, not all; method: immunoSEQ multiplex PCR. The sample yields more than 80,000 clones, under 90% seen once. The sample consisted of CD4+ or CD8+ T cells sorted from blood, taken in a trial of the OX40 agonist ivuxolimab. Receptor source: an adult with an advanced solid tumor such as melanoma, head and neck, liver or kidney cancer.

The chain is built from TRBV4-1 and TRBJ2-7; the match to TRBD2 covers 11 bases. This CDR3 is built from 18 residues. Germline CDR1 and CDR2: MGHRA and YSYEKL. The V segment lost 0 bases and the J segment 2 bases; nucleotides outside the gene matches: 9. DNA for the CDR3: TGCGCCAGCAGCCAAGATGTGCTAGCGGGAGGCCTCCCCTACGAGCAGTACTTC. This codes for CASSQDVLAGGLPYEQYF.

As concerns this clone: Distinct nucleotide sequences in the sample also encode this CDR3. The rearrangement joins TRBV7-2 to TRBJ1-2, with TRBD1 matching 9 bases. J lost 7 bases, V lost 5 bases, and 5 bases had no gene match. The CDR3 loop spans 13 amino acids. Germline assignment: CDR1 SGHTA and CDR2 FQGNSA. The DNA of the CDR3 is TGTGCCAGCAGCCGGGACAGGGTATCTGGCTACACCTTC. Translated: CASSRDRVSGYTF.

The chain joins TRBV10-3 to TRBJ2-3, with D perhaps given as TRBD1 or TRBD2 (5 bases each). The CDR3 is 15 amino acids. In germline, CDR1 is ENHRY, CDR2 SYGVKD. Trimming took off 8 bases at V and 4 bases at J, with 19 bases between the two ends. CDR3 sequence (DNA): TGTGCCATCGGGGCCCCAGGCTTCGGGGCAGATACGCAGTATTTT. Translation gives CAIGAPGFGADTQYF.

The genes are TRBV4-1 and TRBJ2-7; D may be TRBD1 (6 bases). The CDR3 runs 15 residues. Trimming cost V 5 bases and J 0 bases, with 14 bases left between them. From germline, CDR1 is MGHRA and CDR2 YSYEKL. For the CDR3, the DNA is TGCGCCAGCAGCTTTGGGGGCGGGTTCTCCTACGAGCAGTACTTC. Its translation: CASSFGGGFSYEQYF.

The chain uses TRBV7-9 and TRBJ2-5; D unresolved. This CDR3 has 13 residues. CDR1 and CDR2 from the germline V gene are SEHNR and FQNEAQ (reference sequence). The V end was cut by 4 bases, the J end by 5 bases, with 11 bases between. The DNA for the CDR3 is TGTGCCAGCAGCTCGTCCTTTGTGGAGACCCAGTACTTC. Translation gives CASSSSFVETQYF.

This clone has only one observation. The V call is TRBV12-2, the J call TRBJ2-7; the DNA was not used to check the table's D call, TRBD2. TRBV12-2 is a recognized pseudogene. The CDR3 covers 18 residues. The CDR3: CASRHPNGAPRSSYEQYF. CDR3 nucleotides: TGTGCAAGTCGCCACCCAAATGGAGCGCCGAGGAGCTCCTACGAGCAGTACTTC.

The V and J genes are TRBV6-6 and TRBJ2-2, with D uncertain. Between the trimmed V and J ends, which lost 10 bases and 0 bases, there was a span of 12 bases. Germline CDR1 is MNHNY and CDR2 is SVGAGI (reference sequence). The CDR3 contains 14 residues. The CDR3 DNA reads TGTGCCATCCAATCCGGAGCGAACACCGGGGAGCTGTTTTTT. It codes for CAIQSGANTGELFF.

The chain employs TRBV2 and TRBJ2-5; TRBD1 might be the D (5 bases). The CDR3 sequence is 13 residues long. V lost 4 bases, J lost 2 bases, and 8 bases lay in between. Germline CDR1 and CDR2: SNHLY and FYNNEI. The CDR3, as DNA: TGTGCCAGCAGTGGTAACAGGCAAGAGACCCAGTACTTC. Translated: CASSGNRQETQYF.

The gene calls are TRBV10-3 and TRBJ2-5; 12 bases match TRBD2. Looked up from germline, CDR1 is ENHRY and CDR2 is SYGVKD. This CDR3 contains 14 residues. V was pared by 6 bases and J by 3 bases, with 2 bases of the junction left unmatched. CDR3 residues: CAIRASGREETQYF. The CDR3 DNA follows: TGTGCCATCAGGGCTAGCGGGAGGGAAGAGACCCAGTACTTC.

The rearrangement uses TRBV19 and TRBJ1-1; TRBD1 matches at 7 bases. Germline CDR1 and CDR2: LNHDA and SQIVND (reference sequence). This CDR3 region has 15 residues. V lost 8 bases to trimming and J lost 1 base; unmatched junction nucleotides: 10. In nucleotides, the CDR3 is TGTGCCAGTTCGCGAGGGGGCGGGTGGAACACTGAAGCTTTCTTT. Its translation: CASSRGGGWNTEAFF.

The chain recombines TRBV5-4 with TRBJ1-2; 9 nucleotides match TRBD1. This CDR3 comprises 15 residues. The ends lost 2 bases at V and 7 bases at J; junction bases unmatched: 9. Germline values: CDR1 SGHNT, CDR2 YYREEE (reference sequence). The CDR3 DNA sequence: TGTGCCAGCAGCTTTTTTGCTACAGGGGGCGGTGGCTACACCTTC. Translating it yields CASSFFATGGGGYTF.

The chain uses TRBV18 and TRBJ2-3; D is undetermined. V dropped 3 bases and J dropped 6 bases, with 7 bases sitting between them. This CDR3 has 12 amino acids. Germline V gene lookup returns CDR1 KGHSH and CDR2 LQKENI. CDR3 residues: CASSPTRDTQYF. The CDR3 DNA follows: TGTGCCAGCTCACCCACCAGGGATACGCAGTATTTT.

The chain uses TRBV28 and TRBJ2-7; no firm D call. V was trimmed by 3 bases and J by 7 bases, leaving 13 bases between them. Germline values: CDR1 MDHEN, CDR2 SYDVKM. The CDR3 is 13 amino acids. The CDR3 spells CASSLSALGEQYF. In nucleotides, the CDR3 is TGTGCCAGCAGTTTGTCCGCCCTAGGGGAGCAGTACTTC.

This chain uses TRBV19 with TRBJ2-1; 8 bases line up with TRBD2. CDR3 length: 15 amino acids. J was trimmed by 8 bases and V by 1 base; bases with no gene match: 7. From germline, CDR1 is LNHDA and CDR2 SQIVND (reference sequence). The DNA for the CDR3 is TGTGCCAGTAGTATAGCAGCGGGAGAGGTGGATGAGCAGTTCTTC. Its protein is CASSIAAGEVDEQFF.

This chain connects TRBV11-3 to TRBJ1-1; TRBD1 matches at 8 bases. V was clipped by 2 bases and J by 4 bases; unmatched bases: 3. The CDR3 has 14 residues. Germline assignment: CDR1 SGHNT and CDR2 YENEEA. CDR3 nucleotide sequence: TGTGCCAGCAGCTTACAGGGGGCGGCCACTGAAGCTTTCTTT. It encodes CASSLQGAATEAFF. Supplemented by reference TRBV11-3 and TRBJ1-1, the full variable domain reads EAGVVQSPRYKIIEKKQPVAFWCNPISGHNTLYWYLQNLGQGPELLIRYENEEAVDDSQLPKDRFSAERLKGVDSTLKIQPAELGDSAVYLCASSLQGAATEAFFGQGTRLTVV.

The chain combines TRBV6-1 with TRBJ1-5; the match to TRBD1 covers 12 bases. CDR1 and CDR2 (germline): MNHNS, SASEGT. This CDR3 has 16 residues. The trim removed 4 bases at V and 7 bases at J, leaving 8 bases unmatched. As DNA, the CDR3 is TGTGCCAGCAGTGCCGTCGGGACAGGGGGCCGCCAGCCCCAGCATTTT. It encodes CASSAVGTGGRQPQHF.

The V call is TRBV10-1, the J call TRBJ2-7; D possibly uses TRBD1 or TRBD2 (7 bases each). CDR3 length: 15 amino acids. V was pared by 2 bases and J by 3 bases, with 14 bases between. CDR1 and CDR2 (germline): WNHNN, SYGVQD (reference sequence). This CDR3 is CASSEGAGGDYEQYF. The CDR3 DNA follows: TGCGCCAGCAGTGAGGGGGCAGGGGGGGACTACGAGCAGTACTTC.

This sequence joins TRBV7-3 and TRBJ2-1, with D unclear. The CDR3 loop spans 13 amino acids. CDR1 is SGHTA and CDR2 is FQGTGA in the germline V gene. Between the trimmed V and J ends, which lost 1 base and 5 bases, there was a span of 6 bases. Here the CDR3 reads CASSLMAHNEQFF. CDR3 in DNA: TGTGCCAGCAGCTTAATGGCCCACAATGAGCAGTTCTTC.

This chain uses TRBV10-3 with TRBJ2-7; D unresolved. V shed 3 bases and J shed 2 bases, with 8 bases lying between them. The V gene's germline CDR1 is ENHRY and CDR2 SYGVKD. This CDR3 is built from 13 residues. The CDR3 DNA reads TGTGCCATCAGTGACACCTTGACCTACGAGCAGTACTTC. Amino acids: CAISDTLTYEQYF.

The J gene is TRBJ2-3, the V gene TRBV5-1, with 8 bases identical to TRBD2. With 9 bases clipped from V and 3 bases from J, the junction kept 18 bases outside the gene matches. The CDR3 runs to 17 residues. CDR1 SGHRS and CDR2 YFSETQ come from the germline V gene. DNA for the CDR3: TGCGCCACCCAACCGAGCGGGAGAGGCCCGGGGACAGATACGCAGTATTTT. Its translation is CATQPSGRGPGTDTQYF.

The CDR3 DNA reads as TGCGCCAGCAGCCAAGAGGTCGGGACAGGGTTAGTGGGGAACTCCTACGAGCAGTACTTC. It specifies CASSQEVGTGLVGNSYEQYF. The V call is TRBV4-1, the J call TRBJ2-7; TRBD1 agrees at 9 bases. This CDR3 is 20 amino acids long. Trimming at V came to 0 bases and at J to 0 bases, leaving 15 bases not matched to a gene. Germline V gene lookup returns CDR1 MGHRA and CDR2 YSYEKL.

The chain combines TRBV5-1 with TRBJ1-4; TRBD1 is a possible D gene (6 bases). The CDR3 is made up of 14 amino acids. With 2 bases removed from V and 13 bases from J, the gap between germline ends came to 18 bases. Germline CDR1 reads SGHRS; CDR2 reads YFSETQ. CDR3 DNA sequence: TGCGCCAGCAGCTTAAACAGGGATCGCGGGTCACTGTTTTTT. As protein: CASSLNRDRGSLFF.

V and J are TRBV5-1 and TRBJ2-1; D perhaps matches TRBD2 (6 bases). This CDR3 is built from 13 residues. Trimming left V 0 bases short and J 6 bases short, with 7 bases between. CDR1 is SGHRS and CDR2 is YFSETQ in the germline V gene. DNA for the CDR3: TGCGCCAGCAGCTTGGATAGCGGCAATGAGCAGTTCTTC. It is translated as CASSLDSGNEQFF.

V usage is TRBV28 and J usage is TRBJ1-5; TRBD1 aligns across 8 bases. There are 15 residues in the CDR3. Germline V gene sequence: CDR1 MDHEN, CDR2 SYDVKM. V trimming: 5 bases; J trimming: 6 bases; junction bases outside the gene matches: 9. The CDR3 DNA sequence: TGTGCCAGCAGTCTATCGGACAGGGCAGGTCAGCCCCAGCATTTT. This gives the protein CASSLSDRAGQPQHF.

CDR3 nucleotides: TGTGCCATCAGTGATCACCAGGGGGCGAATGAGCAGTTCTTC. Translating it yields CAISDHQGANEQFF. The genes are TRBV10-3 and TRBJ2-1; 8 nucleotides match TRBD1. V shed 3 bases and J 7 bases; nucleotides not matched to a gene: 5. The CDR3 consists of 14 residues. Per the germline V gene, CDR1 is ENHRY and CDR2 is SYGVKD.